The sequence of this T cell receptor beta chain was determined in a study of blood T cells in healthy people across ages. Study-level findings and limits: From one million sequenced T cells, diversity estimates were lower bounds. Expanded clonotype shifts may have been confounded, as the donors had an unknown CMV status.

About this clonotype itself: Its cognate antigen is unknown.

The V and J ends lost 5 bases and 0 bases, in that order; junction bases with no gene match: 7. This CDR3 has 15 residues. Germline V gives CDR1 MNHNS, CDR2 SASEGT. For the second PCR, which ran for roughly 6 to 11 cycles, a sample-barcoded 5' primer and a J-beta primer mix were used. TCRdb fed the 5' RACE reads into MiXCR, producing one record per CDR3 protein. In the table there are about 940,000 distinct CDR3 sequences, 40% to 60% of which are singletons. Sequences were obtained from blood. This receptor was taken from a man between 25 and 39 years old in good health. The chain couples TRBV6-1 to TRBJ2-7, with 7 bases fitting TRBD1. CDR3 region: CASSLGTVSSYEQYF. The CDR3 DNA sequence: TGTGCCAGCAGTCTCGGGACAGTTAGCTCCTACGAGCAGTACTTC.